This entry lists 15 T cell receptor beta chains sequenced from one sample in a study of Ad26.COV2.S vaccination and SARS-CoV-2 variants. Stated treatment: some 19 received Ad26.COV2.S at low or high dose, single or two shots; 5 received placebo; per-sample allocation not given. Samples were taken on day 63 after the first vaccine or placebo injection. TCRdb's table, derived via immunoSEQ multiplex PCR, lists solely in-frame clones and lacks some. The sample carries about 350,000 clones, about 85% recorded once. The material sequenced was peripheral blood, taken in a trial of Ad26.COV2.S vaccine versus placebo. The receptor source for this set is a person aged 18-60 years who received the Ad26.COV2.S COVID-19 vaccine or a placebo.

The V gene is TRBV5-4, the J gene TRBJ2-3; 7 nucleotides line up with TRBD2. The CDR3 has 13 residues. The V gene end was trimmed by 9 bases and the J gene end by 3 bases; junction bases not matched to a gene: 7. Germline loops: CDR1 SGHNT, CDR2 YYREEE (reference sequence). CDR3 protein: CATSGATTDTQYF. CDR3 nucleotide sequence: TGTGCCACGAGCGGGGCCACGACAGATACGCAGTATTTT.

The J gene is TRBJ2-7, the V gene TRBV27, with a weak D call TRBD2 (6 bases). The CDR3 is made up of 14 amino acids. Trimming pared 4 bases from V and 5 bases from J, leaving 15 bases between. The germline CDR1 and CDR2 sequences are MNHEY and SMNVEV (reference sequence). CDR3 DNA: TGTGCCAGCAGTTCGGAGGGGTTAGGGGACGAGCAGTACTTC. This sequence encodes CASSSEGLGDEQYF.

The chain uses TRBV29-1 and TRBJ1-2; perhaps TRBD1 as D (5 bases). CDR1 is SQVTM, CDR2 ANQGSEA, per germline. CDR3 length equals 13 residues. Deletions cut 7 bases from V and 7 bases from J, with 19 bases between. As DNA, the CDR3 is TGCAGCGGACGGACATCCTCGAATGGTGGCTACACCTTC. Amino acid sequence: CSGRTSSNGGYTF.

The gene calls are TRBV6-5 and TRBJ1-5; 7 nucleotides align to TRBD1. The CDR3 length is 13 residues. Per the germline V gene, CDR1 is MNHEY and CDR2 is SVGAGI. J gave up 2 bases and V 11 bases, and 6 bases lay outside the gene matches. The CDR3 nucleotides read TGTGCCGGTGGACAGGAGGGCAATCAGCCCCAGCATTTT. This translates into CAGGQEGNQPQHF.

This chain uses TRBV18 with TRBJ1-6; D not resolved. There are 16 residues in the CDR3. Germline V gene sequence: CDR1 KGHSH, CDR2 LQKENI. V was pared by 2 bases and J by 0 bases, with 8 bases between. The CDR3 DNA is TGTGCCAGCTCACCAGGGTCAGGCTCCTATAATTCACCCCTCCACTTT. Amino acid sequence: CASSPGSGSYNSPLHF.

This chain links TRBV19 with TRBJ2-1, with TRBD2 matching 8 bases. Trimming cost V 5 bases and J 4 bases; bases outside gene matches: 7. The CDR3 loop spans 15 amino acids. In germline, CDR1 is LNHDA, CDR2 SQIVND (reference sequence). The CDR3 DNA follows: TGTGCCAGTAGTTTCGTGTCTAGCGGGTACAATGAGCAGTTCTTC. This gives the protein CASSFVSSGYNEQFF.

The V call is TRBV12-3 or TRBV12-4, the J call TRBJ2-1; D remains ambiguous. V lost 8 bases and J lost 7, with 6 bases in between. This CDR3 comprises 10 residues. The CDR3 spells CASGRNEQFF. For the CDR3, the DNA is TGTGCCAGCGGCCGAAATGAGCAGTTCTTC.

This chain links TRBV28 with TRBJ1-4; possibly TRBD1 for D (6 bases). The V end was cut by 4 bases, the J end by 7 bases, with 13 bases between. This CDR3 has 14 residues. The germline CDR1 and CDR2 sequences are MDHEN and SYDVKM. The CDR3 spells CASSYPGESEKLFF. The CDR3 bases are TGTGCCAGCAGTTACCCAGGGGAGAGTGAAAAACTGTTTTTT.

The chain joins TRBV12-5 to TRBJ2-1; D is undetermined. Germline CDR1 LGHNT, CDR2 FRNRAP. V dropped 1 base and J dropped 3 bases, with 13 bases sitting between them. This CDR3 comprises 16 residues. The CDR3, as DNA: TGTGCTAGTGGTTTGGACCACGGCGGATACTACAATGAGCAGTTCTTC. Its translation: CASGLDHGGYYNEQFF.

This clone was seen once. The V call is TRBV28, the J call TRBJ1-1; unclear D gene. The V and J ends lost 8 bases and 0 bases respectively, with 16 bases between them. CDR3 size: 15 residues. Germline loops: CDR1 MDHEN, CDR2 SYDVKM. CDR3 bases: TGTGCCAGCCATCCCTCCGGTCGCATGAACACTGAAGCTTTCTTT. As protein: CASHPSGRMNTEAFF.

The rearrangement links TRBV11-2 to TRBJ2-7, with 8 bases aligning to TRBD2. The CDR3 has 16 residues. Germline V gives CDR1 SGHAT, CDR2 FQNNGV. V was pared by 1 base and J by 1 base, with 6 bases of the junction left unmatched. CDR3 in amino acids: CASSLGTSLISYEQYF. The DNA for the CDR3 is TGTGCCAGCAGCTTAGGGACTAGCTTAATTTCCTACGAGCAGTACTTC.

The chain joins TRBV27 to TRBJ2-3, with 8 bases lining up with TRBD1. The CDR3 loop spans 12 amino acids. Germline values: CDR1 MNHEY, CDR2 SMNVEV (reference sequence). V lost 10 bases and J lost 7; bases outside the gene matches: 7. CDR3 nucleotide sequence: TGTGCCACCACGACAGGGGCGAATACGCAGTATTTT. It codes for CATTTGANTQYF.

The chain couples TRBV2 to TRBJ2-3, with D possibly TRBD2 on 6 matching bases. Germline CDR1 reads SNHLY; CDR2 reads FYNNEI. This CDR3 region has 15 residues. The V end was cut by 0 bases, the J end by 3 bases, with 10 bases between. The CDR3 here is CASSEARSGTDTQYF. The CDR3 coding sequence is TGTGCCAGCAGTGAAGCGCGGAGCGGGACAGATACGCAGTATTTT.

The CDR3 DNA reads as TGTGCCAGCTCACCACCGTCGACTTCAACCGGGGAGCTGTTTTTT. Encoded protein: CASSPPSTSTGELFF. This rearrangement joins TRBV18 to TRBJ2-2; D unresolved. Per the germline V gene, CDR1 is KGHSH and CDR2 is LQKENI. This CDR3 spans 15 amino acids. V was cut by 0 bases and J by 5 bases, with 10 bases left in between.

The gene calls are TRBV11-2 and TRBJ1-1; D is perhaps TRBD1 (5 bases). Germline V lookup: CDR1 SGHAT, CDR2 FQNNGV. Trimming took 8 bases from V and 5 from J, leaving 15 bases between them. This CDR3 comprises 13 residues. The CDR3 loop is CASGRDRLTEAFF. The CDR3 DNA reads as TGTGCCAGCGGCCGGGACCGACTAACTGAAGCTTTCTTT.